These 19 T cell receptor beta chains were sequenced from one sample in a study of T cell repertoires in cytomegalovirus infection. Each CDR3 protein is one row after TCRdb ran MiXCR on the reads. The data contain 900,000 to 950,000 distinct CDR3 sequences, approximately 30% of them seen just once; the ten biggest clones take up around 15%. For these TCRs, the target antigens are not known. The sequencing here drew on cultured CD8+ T cells from PBMCs, taken from culture after CMV antigen stimulation. The receptor source for this set is a human donor in good health (CMV status not recorded). Some clones in this sample may be carry-over from other donors' samples.

The genes are TRBV18 and TRBJ1-4; D is ambiguous. Per the germline V gene, CDR1 is KGHSH and CDR2 is LQKENI. Between the trimmed V and J ends, which lost 3 bases and 6 bases, there was a span of 11 bases. The CDR3 loop spans 14 amino acids. The CDR3 sequence is CASSPTKADEKLFF. The CDR3 DNA sequence: TGTGCCAGCTCACCTACAAAGGCAGATGAAAAACTGTTTTTT.

The chain uses TRBV6-8 and TRBJ2-6; 9 bases agree with TRBD2. This CDR3 comprises 22 residues. After removal of 0 bases from V and 1 base from J, the junction contained 16 bases not matched to a gene. The germline CDR1 and CDR2 sequences are MNHGY and SAAAGT. The CDR3 DNA reads as TGTGCCAGCAGTTACTCGCGATATTTAGCGGGGGCGCGTTCTTCTGGGGCCAACGTCCTGACTTTC. Protein sequence: CASSYSRYLAGARSSGANVLTF.

The chain links TRBV5-6 to TRBJ2-7; the match to TRBD2 covers 11 bases. V gave up 0 bases and J gave up 4 bases; unmatched junction bases: 6. The germline gives CDR1 SGHDT, CDR2 YYEEEE. There are 16 residues in the CDR3. The CDR3 sequence is CASSLELAGASYEQYF. CDR3 in DNA: TGTGCCAGCAGCTTGGAACTAGCGGGGGCGTCGTACGAGCAGTACTTC. Supplemented by reference TRBV5-6 and TRBJ2-7, the full variable domain reads DAGVTQSPTHLIKTRGQQVTLRCSPKSGHDTVSWYQQALGQGPQFIFQYYEEEERQRGNFPDRFSGHQFPNYSSELNVNALLLGDSALYLCASSLELAGASYEQYFGPGTRLTVT.

The V and J genes are TRBV18 and TRBJ1-3; unclear D gene. Deletions cut 0 bases from V and 2 bases from J, with 11 bases between. The CDR3 runs 16 residues. The germline CDR1 and CDR2 sequences are KGHSH and LQKENI. The CDR3 loop reads CASSPPILGTGNTIYF. The CDR3 coding sequence is TGTGCCAGCTCACCACCGATTTTAGGGACTGGAAACACCATATATTTT.

The sample holds one count of this clonotype. V usage is TRBV28 and J usage is TRBJ1-1; no definite D call. CDR1 is MDHEN, CDR2 SYDVKM, per germline. The CDR3 is made up of 15 amino acids. V was cut by 6 bases and J by 7 bases, with 21 bases left in between. This CDR3 is CASSRSSVTRDEAFF. CDR3 in DNA: TGTGCCAGCAGCCGCAGTAGTGTGACGCGGGATGAAGCTTTCTTT.

A few counts support this clonotype. The DNA of the CDR3 is TGTGCCAGCACAGCGCGAAACAGGGGGCATTTTGCTTTCTTT. Residues: CASTARNRGHFAFF. This sequence joins TRBV19 and TRBJ1-1; 9 bases agree with TRBD1. CDR1 is LNHDA and CDR2 is SQIVND in the germline V gene (reference sequence). The CDR3 runs to 14 residues. The trim removed 9 bases at V and 11 bases at J, leaving 16 bases unmatched.

This clonotype has a handful of counts. The V call is TRBV7-6, the J call TRBJ1-4, with D unclear. The length of the CDR3 is 16 residues. Germline CDR1 SGHVS, CDR2 FNYEAQ. With 1 base removed from V and 5 bases from J, the gap between germline ends came to 14 bases. The CDR3 here is CASSLGFRHENEKLFF. Here the CDR3 DNA reads TGTGCCAGCAGCTTAGGGTTTCGCCATGAGAATGAAAAACTGTTTTTT.

This chain connects TRBV7-9 to TRBJ1-2, with no clear D. Germline CDR1 SEHNR, CDR2 FQNEAQ (reference sequence). The CDR3 loop spans 14 amino acids. V was trimmed by 1 base and J by 4 bases, leaving 10 bases between them. CDR3 sequence (DNA): TGTGCCAGCAGCTTAGGGGGTAGGACCTATGGCTACACCTTC. Protein product: CASSLGGRTYGYTF.

V and J are TRBV12-3 or TRBV12-4 and TRBJ2-5, with 7 bases fitting TRBD2. This CDR3 comprises 16 residues. J was trimmed by 4 bases and V by 5 bases; bases with no gene match: 13. CDR3 nucleotides: TGTGCCAGCAGTCCCCCCCCCAGCGGGGCGGTAGAGACCCAGTACTTC. It yields the protein CASSPPPSGAVETQYF.

This clonotype turned up a few times. The chain combines TRBV7-9 with TRBJ1-5; D might be TRBD1 (5 bases). Germline V gene data show CDR1 as SEHNR and CDR2 as FQNEAQ (reference sequence). This CDR3 contains 13 residues. The germline V and J ends were trimmed by 4 bases and 7 bases, with 11 bases remaining between them. The CDR3 reads CASSWGEGQPQHF. The CDR3 DNA reads TGTGCCAGCAGCTGGGGCGAGGGGCAGCCCCAGCATTTT.

The J gene is TRBJ1-2, the V gene TRBV29-1; possibly TRBD1 for D (6 bases). With 0 bases removed from V and 5 bases from J, the gap between germline ends came to 16 bases. CDR1 is SQVTM, CDR2 ANQGSEA, per germline. CDR3 size: 15 residues. Written as DNA, the CDR3 is TGCAGCGTTGAAGAGGGCAGGGGAGTATATTATGGCTACACCTTC. The encoded protein is CSVEEGRGVYYGYTF.

In regard to this clonotype: The junction departs from the called germline gene at one end, perhaps through a read error. The chain has TRBV11-3 and TRBJ2-5; 12 nucleotides line up with TRBD2. The CDR3 runs to 15 residues. The V gene's germline CDR1 is SGHNT and CDR2 YENEEA. CDR3 bases: TGTGCCAGAAGCTCGAGGACTAGCGGGATGGAGACCCAGTACTTC. Translating gives CARSSRTSGMETQYF.

The chain recombines TRBV10-3 with TRBJ2-3, with D perhaps matching TRBD2 (6 bases). From germline, CDR1 is ENHRY and CDR2 SYGVKD. V was clipped by 6 bases and J by 0 bases, with 13 bases between them. CDR3 size: 15 residues. For the CDR3, the DNA is TGTGCCATCAGGATAGCGGTTACTAGCACAGATACGCAGTATTTT. The encoded protein is CAIRIAVTSTDTQYF.

This clonotype was counted ten times or more. V is TRBV7-9 and J is TRBJ1-5; 10 bases agree with TRBD1. V dropped 5 bases and J dropped 11; count of bases not matched to a gene: 0. The CDR3 loop spans 11 amino acids. The germline V gene encodes CDR1 SEHNR and CDR2 FQNEAQ (reference sequence). The CDR3 DNA sequence: TGTGCCAGCAGCGGACAGGGGGCCCAGCATTTT. The encoded protein is CASSGQGAQHF. Filled out from reference TRBV7-9 and TRBJ1-5, the complete variable domain reads DTGVSQNPRHKITKRGQNVTFRCDPISEHNRLYWYRQTLGQGPEFLTYFQNEAQLEKSRLLSDRFSAERPKGSFSTLEIQRTEQGDSAMYLCASSGQGAQHFGDGTRLSIL.

The chain has TRBV9 and TRBJ1-1, with 7 bases that match TRBD1. The V gene end was trimmed by 2 bases and the J gene end by 1 base; junction bases not matched to a gene: 8. The CDR3 sequence is 16 residues long. Germline assignment: CDR1 SGDLS and CDR2 YYNGEE. CDR3 residues: CASSVYAGQTNTEAFF. CDR3 DNA: TGTGCCAGCAGCGTGTACGCGGGACAGACGAACACTGAAGCTTTCTTT.

V usage is TRBV7-4 and J usage is TRBJ1-4; D possibly corresponds to TRBD1 (5 bases). The CDR3 spans 17 residues. V lost 2 bases and J lost 7, with 20 bases in between. In germline, CDR1 is SGHVT, CDR2 SQSDAQ. The CDR3 region has the DNA TGTGCCAGCAGCTTAAATAGGGGTGACACCTGGACTGAAAAACTGTTTTTT. Amino acids: CASSLNRGDTWTEKLFF.

The chain couples TRBV12-3 or TRBV12-4 to TRBJ1-4, with TRBD1 as a possible D gene (5 bases). There are 12 residues in the CDR3. With 10 bases removed from V and 8 bases from J, the gap between germline ends came to 14 bases. CDR3: CANTPGEEKLFF. Written as DNA, the CDR3 is TGTGCCAACACCCCGGGGGAAGAAAAACTGTTTTTT.

This chain joins TRBV27 and TRBJ1-1; D is perhaps TRBD1 (6 bases). CDR1 MNHEY and CDR2 SMNVEV come from the germline V gene (reference sequence). The CDR3 is 11 residues long. Written as DNA, the CDR3 is TGTGTCGCACAAGGGGGGGGCGAGGCTTTCTTT. Its protein is CVAQGGGEAFF.

The V call is TRBV27, the J call TRBJ2-2, with D possibly TRBD1 on 5 matching bases. Between the trimmed V and J ends, which lost 6 bases and 7 bases, there was a span of 15 bases. Per the germline V gene, CDR1 is MNHEY and CDR2 is SMNVEV (reference sequence). The CDR3 runs to 14 residues. The CDR3, as DNA: TGTGCCAGCAGCCCACAGGTCCATGGCGGGGAGCTGTTTTTT. Translation: CASSPQVHGGELFF.